The rows below give T cell receptor beta chains drawn from one sample of a study of identical twins. Each CDR3 protein gets one entry after TCRdb re-called the 5' RACE reads with MiXCR. The sample comprises 250,000 or so distinct CDR3 sequences, roughly 13% of which are singletons, and 3.5% to 5% rests with the top ten. These data are also associated with another study on yellow fever vaccine responses in identical twins.

The sequenced sample consisted of memory (CD45RO+) T cells sorted from blood. Receptors were obtained from a woman aged 18-30 years in good health. CDR3s include the opening cysteine and the closing phenylalanine or tryptophan. D genes are given only for firm matches. Size values are once, few and many counts, or a class for expanded clones, and some rows have none.

j_call,clone_size,d_call,v_call,cdr3_nt,cdr3_aa
TRBJ2-5,many,-,TRBV7-9,TGTGCCAGCAGCTTCGGGATCCCCGAGGGGACCCAGTACTTC,CASSFGIPEGTQYF
TRBJ2-7,-,-,TRBV20-1,TGCAGTGCTCGTAAACTAGGAGCGTTCTCCTACGAGCAGTACTTC,CSARKLGAFSYEQYF
TRBJ1-3,many,-,TRBV7-2,TGTGCCAGCAGCCCCCTGGCACAGGACTCTGGAAACACCATATATTTT,CASSPLAQDSGNTIYF
TRBJ1-1,few,-,TRBV9,TGTGCCAGCAGCGTACAGGGCGGAGTGAACACTGAAGCTTTCTTT,CASSVQGGVNTEAFF
TRBJ2-7,many,-,TRBV7-2,TGTGCCAGCAGCTTAGATGGGACGGCGAACGGGTACGAGCAGTACTTC,CASSLDGTANGYEQYF
TRBJ2-5,-,TRBD2,TRBV2,TGTGCCAGCATTCCGGGACTAGATCCCCAAGAGACCCAGTACTTC,CASIPGLDPQETQYF
TRBJ2-4,-,TRBD2,TRBV12-3/TRBV12-4,TGTGCCAGCAGTTTCTCCCTCGCGGGGGGATCCAAAAACATTCAGTACTTC,CASSFSLAGGSKNIQYF
TRBJ2-5,-,-,TRBV7-2,TGTGCCAGCAGCTTCCAGCTCCTTCAAGAGACCCAGTACTTC,CASSFQLLQETQYF
TRBJ2-7,-,TRBD2,TRBV5-1,TGCGCCAGCAGCTTAACAGCGGGGGGAACCTACGAGCAGTACTTC,CASSLTAGGTYEQYF
TRBJ2-3,-,-,TRBV6-4,TGTGCCAGCAGTACAGGGGAGGCAGATACGCAGTATTTT,CASSTGEADTQYF
TRBJ2-1,few,TRBD2,TRBV24-1,TGTGCCACCAGTGATAATAGCGGGACCCTCTACAATGAGCAGTTCTTC,CATSDNSGTLYNEQFF
TRBJ1-1,-,-,TRBV7-2,TGTGCCAGCAGCTTAGGGGGGGCGTGGGAAGCTTTCTTT,CASSLGGAWEAFF
TRBJ2-5,few,TRBD2,TRBV6-1,TGTGCCAGCGGAACTAGCGGGGCTCTGTTGGCCCAGTACTTC,CASGTSGALLAQYF
TRBJ1-4,few,TRBD1,TRBV12-3/TRBV12-4,TGTGCCAGCGGGTCCACAGGGGTGAGTGAAAAACTGTTTTTT,CASGSTGVSEKLFF
TRBJ1-4,few,-,TRBV20-1,TGCAGCACTCCGGGACCTAATGAAAAACTGTTTTTT,CSTPGPNEKLFF
TRBJ2-5,few,TRBD1,TRBV6-5,TGTGCCAGCAGTTCCGGGACAGTCAAGCAAGAGACCCAGTACTTC,CASSSGTVKQETQYF
TRBJ1-4,-,TRBD1,TRBV18,TGTGCCAGCTCAGGCCCTCCGAGGACAGGGGAGCGAAAACTGTTTTTT,CASSGPPRTGERKLFF
TRBJ1-1,many,-,TRBV7-9,TGTGCCAGCAGCTTAGGTTACGGCAACACTGAAGCTTTCTTT,CASSLGYGNTEAFF
TRBJ2-7,-,TRBD2,TRBV3-1,TGTGCCAGCAGCCAACCGGGACTAGCGGGAGAGAGGGGCTACGAGCAGTACTTC,CASSQPGLAGERGYEQYF
TRBJ2-7,-,-,TRBV20-1,TGCAGTGCTAGAGAGGCGAAGGGGCAGGTTCCGAAGGAGTACTTC,CSAREAKGQVPKEYF
TRBJ2-5,-,-,TRBV27,TGTGCCAGCAGTTTAGTGGTCGGGGAGACCCAGTACTTC,CASSLVVGETQYF
TRBJ2-3,few,TRBD1,TRBV14,TGTGCCAGCAGCCAATCTCGGGGCCGACAGGGGCTAGATACGCAGTATTTT,CASSQSRGRQGLDTQYF
TRBJ2-7,many,TRBD1,TRBV5-1,TGCGCCAGCCGTTTTAAACCGGGACAGGGGAACACCATCCGCTACGAGCAGTACTTC,CASRFKPGQGNTIRYEQYF
TRBJ2-7,many,TRBD1,TRBV7-2,TGTGCCAGCAGCTTAAAAGGAGGGACAGGGTTCTGGGAGCAGTACTTC,CASSLKGGTGFWEQYF
TRBJ2-5,-,-,TRBV2,TGTGCCAGCAGTGAAACCGCGGCCTGGGAGACCCAGTACTTC,CASSETAAWETQYF
TRBJ2-1,many,TRBD2,TRBV10-3,TGTGCCATCAGGTCTGAGACTAGCGGGATTGAGCAGTTCTTC,CAIRSETSGIEQFF
TRBJ2-7,many,-,TRBV7-9,TGTGCCAGCAGCTTCGGTAACTGGGGCGATGTTTACGAGCAGTACTTC,CASSFGNWGDVYEQYF
TRBJ2-7,-,-,TRBV5-5,TGTGCCAGCAGCCATGGGAGTTTAGCCTACGAGCAGTACTTC,CASSHGSLAYEQYF
TRBJ2-5,-,TRBD1,TRBV6-4,TGTGCCAGCAGTGGGACAGGGGATGGGACCCAGTACTTC,CASSGTGDGTQYF
TRBJ1-1,-,-,TRBV10-3,TGTGCCATCAGTGACCCCCTAGGGACTGAAGCTTTCTTT,CAISDPLGTEAFF
TRBJ2-1,few,TRBD1,TRBV12-3/TRBV12-4,TGTGCCAGCAGTTGTTCCGGGACAGGGTGTAATGAGCAGTTCTTC,CASSCSGTGCNEQFF
TRBJ2-1,few,-,TRBV14,TGTGCCAGCAGCCCGACCCCTAAATCAGACAATGAGCAGTTCTTC,CASSPTPKSDNEQFF
TRBJ2-7,-,TRBD1,TRBV5-1,TGCGCCAGCAGCTTTGGTGGGACAGGGCAACACGAGCAGTACTTC,CASSFGGTGQHEQYF
TRBJ1-4,-,-,TRBV18,TGTGCCAGCTCACCACCGAGGGCTATTAATGAAAAACTGTTTTTT,CASSPPRAINEKLFF
TRBJ2-7,few,-,TRBV20-1,TGCAGTGCTAGAAGCCCCTGGGGCATCTACGAGCAGTACTTC,CSARSPWGIYEQYF
TRBJ2-3,-,TRBD1,TRBV28,TGTGCCAGCAGTTTACGACAGGGGAGTGGGTATTTT,CASSLRQGSGYF
TRBJ2-1,few,TRBD2,TRBV6-5,TGTGCCAGCAGTTCCGAGGGACTAGGAGGGAATGAGCAGTTCTTC,CASSSEGLGGNEQFF
TRBJ2-1,-,TRBD1,TRBV15,TGTGCCACCAGCACCAGGACAGGGACTTACAATGAGCAGTTCTTC,CATSTRTGTYNEQFF
TRBJ2-7,few,TRBD1,TRBV6-2/TRBV6-3,TGTGCCAGCAGTTACGGCGGACAGGAAATTTACGAGCAGTACTTC,CASSYGGQEIYEQYF
TRBJ1-4,many,-,TRBV5-6,TGTGCCAGCAGCAGAGTCAGACACGCAACTAATGAAAAACTGTTTTTT,CASSRVRHATNEKLFF
TRBJ2-5,many,TRBD1,TRBV5-6,TGTGCCAGCAGCTTAACAGGGGCAGAGACCCAGTACTTC,CASSLTGAETQYF
TRBJ1-2,-,-,TRBV29-1,TGCAGCGTTGCGGCGGGGCTAGGCTACACCTTC,CSVAAGLGYTF
TRBJ2-7,-,-,TRBV4-2,TGTGCCAGCAGCCAAGATCTTGTTGGGATCTCCTACGAGCAGTACTTC,CASSQDLVGISYEQYF
TRBJ2-7,few,TRBD1,TRBV5-1,TGCGCCAGCAGCTTGGAGGGGACAGGGGCCTACGAGCAGTACTTC,CASSLEGTGAYEQYF
TRBJ2-3,-,-,TRBV11-2,TGTGCCAGCAGCTTAGGGACTCAATCGCAGTATTTT,CASSLGTQSQYF
TRBJ1-2,few,TRBD1,TRBV5-1,TGCGCCAGCAGCTTAACTACAGGGGGCTATGGCTACACCTTC,CASSLTTGGYGYTF
TRBJ2-7,-,-,TRBV7-2,TGTGCCAGCAGCTTCTCCCGGGACTCCTACGAGCAGTACTTC,CASSFSRDSYEQYF
TRBJ1-1,-,-,TRBV5-1,TGCGCCAGCAGCTCGGACGGTTACACTGAAGCTTTCTTT,CASSSDGYTEAFF
TRBJ1-2,many,-,TRBV12-3/TRBV12-4,TGTGCCAGCAGTTCGGACGGATATGGCTACACCTTC,CASSSDGYGYTF
TRBJ2-6,few,-,TRBV6-5,TGTGCCAGCAGTTACCGACAGGCTTCTGGGGCCAACGTCCTGACTTTC,CASSYRQASGANVLTF
TRBJ2-1,-,-,TRBV2,TGTGCCAGCAGTCGGGGATCGGGCTCCTACAATGAGCAGTTCTTC,CASSRGSGSYNEQFF
TRBJ2-7,many,-,TRBV5-1,TGCGCCAGCAGCTGGGACAAGACTTACGAGCAGTACTTC,CASSWDKTYEQYF
TRBJ2-3,few,TRBD2,TRBV12-3/TRBV12-4,TGTGCCAGCAGGGGGACTAGCGGGGGGGCTAATACGCAGTATTTT,CASRGTSGGANTQYF
TRBJ2-4,few,-,TRBV24-1,TGTGCCACCAGTGATCCTCGGCCCCAGGCCAAAAACATTCAGTACTTC,CATSDPRPQAKNIQYF
TRBJ2-1,few,-,TRBV20-1,TGCAGTGGGAGCTTTAGCGGCAAGCAGTTCTTC,CSGSFSGKQFF